Listed below are T cell receptor beta chains from one sample, sequenced in a study of spatial heterogeneity in lung cancer. TCRdb processed the 5' RACE reads anew with MiXCR; each CDR3 protein has one entry. Of roughly 21,000 distinct CDR3 sequences in the sample, approximately 3% were seen once. This specimen consisted of PBMCs, obtained at surgery. These receptors were taken from a female donor with early-stage non-small cell lung cancer. The CDR3 runs from the conserved cysteine through the conserved F or W. Each record gives: D gene, J gene, clone size, V gene, CDR3 protein, CDR3 DNA. The D gene is left open where the match is weak. A clone size is listed for some rows: how often the clone was seen (once, few, many), or a class if it is expanded.

D gene: TRBD1; J gene: TRBJ2-5; clone size: many; V gene: TRBV3-1; CDR3 protein: CASSLDRAFQETQYF; CDR3 DNA: TGTGCCAGCAGCCTCGACAGGGCCTTCCAAGAGACCCAGTACTTC
D gene: TRBD1; J gene: TRBJ1-1; clone size: many; V gene: TRBV28; CDR3 protein: CASTFRGVSNTEAFF; CDR3 DNA: TGTGCCAGCACCTTCAGGGGGGTCTCGAACACTGAAGCTTTCTTT
D gene: .; J gene: TRBJ1-3; clone size: .; V gene: TRBV27; CDR3 protein: CASRRTVAGNTIYF; CDR3 DNA: TGTGCCAGCAGACGGACAGTGGCTGGAAACACCATATATTTT
D gene: .; J gene: TRBJ1-5; clone size: many; V gene: TRBV29-1; CDR3 protein: CSVIGGNNQPQHF; CDR3 DNA: TGCAGCGTTATTGGGGGCAACAATCAGCCCCAGCATTTT
D gene: .; J gene: TRBJ1-2; clone size: many; V gene: TRBV5-1; CDR3 protein: CASRPDSSNYGYTF; CDR3 DNA: TGCGCCAGCAGACCGGACAGTTCGAACTATGGCTACACCTTC
D gene: .; J gene: TRBJ2-1; clone size: many; V gene: TRBV28; CDR3 protein: CASSPGNLYNEQFF; CDR3 DNA: TGTGCCAGCAGTCCAGGCAATCTTTACAATGAGCAGTTCTTC
D gene: TRBD2; J gene: TRBJ2-3; clone size: many; V gene: TRBV9; CDR3 protein: CASSSRLADSTDTQYF; CDR3 DNA: TGTGCCAGCAGCTCCAGACTAGCGGACAGCACAGATACGCAGTATTTT
D gene: TRBD2; J gene: TRBJ2-1; clone size: many; V gene: TRBV20-1; CDR3 protein: CSARDATSGEQFF; CDR3 DNA: TGCAGTGCTAGAGATGCCACTAGCGGAGAGCAGTTCTTC
D gene: .; J gene: TRBJ1-1; clone size: few; V gene: TRBV11-2; CDR3 protein: CASSSNLAPMNTEAFF; CDR3 DNA: TGTGCCAGCAGCTCCAATCTGGCACCTATGAACACTGAAGCTTTCTTT
D gene: .; J gene: TRBJ2-7; clone size: many; V gene: TRBV21-1; CDR3 protein: CASSLQTGPDRARTSYEQYF; CDR3 DNA: TGTGCCAGCAGCCTCCAAACGGGCCCAGACAGGGCCCGAACCTCCTACGAGCAGTACTTC
D gene: TRBD2; J gene: TRBJ2-7; clone size: .; V gene: TRBV7-3; CDR3 protein: CASSPTGTRLRYEQYF; CDR3 DNA: TGTGCCAGCAGCCCAACCGGGACTAGGTTGCGGTACGAGCAGTACTTC
D gene: .; J gene: TRBJ1-1; clone size: many; V gene: TRBV7-3; CDR3 protein: CASSLTGGNTEAFF; CDR3 DNA: TGTGCCAGCAGCTTAACGGGGGGAAACACTGAAGCTTTCTTT
D gene: .; J gene: TRBJ2-2; clone size: many; V gene: TRBV27; CDR3 protein: CASSLSAGAGRELFF; CDR3 DNA: TGTGCCAGCAGTTTATCGGCGGGGGCTGGTCGGGAGCTGTTTTTT
D gene: TRBD1; J gene: TRBJ1-6; clone size: many; V gene: TRBV7-9; CDR3 protein: CASSLYPPGQGPPLHF; CDR3 DNA: TGTGCCAGCAGCTTATATCCCCCGGGACAGGGTCCACCCCTCCACTTT
D gene: .; J gene: TRBJ2-6; clone size: .; V gene: TRBV6-1; CDR3 protein: CASSDENSGANVLTF; CDR3 DNA: TGTGCCAGCAGTGACGAGAACTCTGGGGCCAACGTCCTGACTTTC
D gene: .; J gene: TRBJ2-1; clone size: many; V gene: TRBV2; CDR3 protein: CASSVQLLNEQFF; CDR3 DNA: TGTGCCAGCAGTGTACAACTTCTCAATGAGCAGTTCTTC
D gene: .; J gene: TRBJ2-5; clone size: many; V gene: TRBV2; CDR3 protein: CATNRGQQETQYF; CDR3 DNA: TGTGCCACCAACCGTGGACAGCAAGAGACCCAGTACTTC
D gene: TRBD1; J gene: TRBJ1-6; clone size: few; V gene: TRBV7-2; CDR3 protein: CASSHRGDYNSPLHF; CDR3 DNA: TGTGCCAGCAGCCACAGGGGGGACTATAATTCACCCCTCCACTTT
D gene: .; J gene: TRBJ2-7; clone size: many; V gene: TRBV11-2; CDR3 protein: CASSLDFRNEQYF; CDR3 DNA: TGTGCCAGCAGCTTAGACTTCAGAAACGAGCAGTACTTC
D gene: TRBD2; J gene: TRBJ2-7; clone size: many; V gene: TRBV20-1; CDR3 protein: CSATSTSVASYEQYF; CDR3 DNA: TGCAGTGCTACCTCGACTAGCGTGGCCTCCTACGAGCAGTACTTC
D gene: .; J gene: TRBJ2-3; clone size: few; V gene: TRBV3-1; CDR3 protein: CASRGATDTQYF; CDR3 DNA: TGTGCCAGCAGAGGGGCCACAGATACGCAGTATTTT
D gene: .; J gene: TRBJ2-7; clone size: many; V gene: TRBV20-1; CDR3 protein: CSVRGYRQDYEQYF; CDR3 DNA: TGCAGTGTTCGGGGGTACAGGCAGGACTACGAGCAGTACTTC
D gene: .; J gene: TRBJ2-7; clone size: many; V gene: TRBV12-3/TRBV12-4; CDR3 protein: CASSLVSYEQYF; CDR3 DNA: TGTGCCAGCAGTTTAGTCAGTTACGAGCAGTACTTC
D gene: .; J gene: TRBJ2-2; clone size: many; V gene: TRBV20-1; CDR3 protein: CSARATIRGELFF; CDR3 DNA: TGCAGTGCTAGAGCCACTATCCGCGGGGAGCTGTTTTTT
D gene: .; J gene: TRBJ2-1; clone size: many; V gene: TRBV3-1; CDR3 protein: CASSQDVGGLTYNEQFF; CDR3 DNA: TGTGCCAGCAGCCAAGATGTGGGCGGGTTGACCTACAATGAGCAGTTCTTC
D gene: TRBD1; J gene: TRBJ1-1; clone size: medium-sized; V gene: TRBV7-9; CDR3 protein: CASSQIQGGTEAFF; CDR3 DNA: TGTGCCAGCAGCCAAATACAGGGGGGAACTGAAGCTTTCTTT
D gene: .; J gene: TRBJ1-2; clone size: few; V gene: TRBV5-1; CDR3 protein: CASSLDGANYGYTF; CDR3 DNA: TGCGCCAGCAGCTTAGATGGGGCTAACTATGGCTACACCTTC
D gene: TRBD1; J gene: TRBJ2-5; clone size: many; V gene: TRBV28; CDR3 protein: CASSLGQGKETQYF; CDR3 DNA: TGTGCCAGCAGCTTGGGACAGGGTAAAGAGACCCAGTACTTC
D gene: .; J gene: TRBJ2-2; clone size: few; V gene: TRBV6-6; CDR3 protein: CASSHFEASNTGELFF; CDR3 DNA: TGTGCCAGCAGTCACTTTGAAGCCTCCAACACCGGGGAGCTGTTTTTT
D gene: .; J gene: TRBJ2-3; clone size: many; V gene: TRBV20-1; CDR3 protein: CSARVTPQDSTDTQYF; CDR3 DNA: TGCAGTGCTAGAGTTACCCCTCAAGATAGCACAGATACGCAGTATTTT
D gene: .; J gene: TRBJ2-3; clone size: many; V gene: TRBV5-1; CDR3 protein: CASSLQAAPGTDTQYF; CDR3 DNA: TGCGCCAGCAGCTTGCAGGCGGCACCAGGGACAGATACGCAGTATTTT
D gene: .; J gene: TRBJ2-2; clone size: .; V gene: TRBV12-3/TRBV12-4; CDR3 protein: CASSFNAGELFF; CDR3 DNA: TGTGCCAGCAGTTTCAATGCCGGGGAGCTGTTTTTT
D gene: .; J gene: TRBJ2-3; clone size: many; V gene: TRBV6-2/TRBV6-3; CDR3 protein: CASRTILDTQYF; CDR3 DNA: TGTGCCAGCAGGACAATATTAGATACGCAGTATTTT
D gene: TRBD2; J gene: TRBJ2-4; clone size: many; V gene: TRBV3-1; CDR3 protein: CASSQLGGLAQRWNIQYF; CDR3 DNA: TGTGCCAGCAGCCAATTGGGGGGACTAGCGCAGAGGTGGAACATTCAGTACTTC
D gene: .; J gene: TRBJ2-3; clone size: few; V gene: TRBV30; CDR3 protein: CAWSPLGDTDTQYF; CDR3 DNA: TGTGCCTGGAGCCCTCTTGGCGACACAGATACGCAGTATTTT
D gene: TRBD1; J gene: TRBJ1-2; clone size: medium-sized; V gene: TRBV28; CDR3 protein: CASSSRATGGASTF; CDR3 DNA: TGTGCCAGCAGTTCACGAGCTACAGGGGGCGCGTCTACCTTC
D gene: .; J gene: TRBJ2-7; clone size: many; V gene: TRBV6-6; CDR3 protein: CASSPGVHEQYF; CDR3 DNA: TGTGCCAGCAGCCCAGGGGTACACGAGCAGTACTTC
D gene: .; J gene: TRBJ2-2; clone size: many; V gene: TRBV28; CDR3 protein: CASSRLRLGELFF; CDR3 DNA: TGTGCCAGCAGTCGCCTTCGACTCGGGGAGCTGTTTTTT
D gene: .; J gene: TRBJ2-1; clone size: many; V gene: TRBV27; CDR3 protein: CASSPPGWHEQFF; CDR3 DNA: TGTGCCAGCAGTCCACCCGGTTGGCATGAGCAGTTCTTC
D gene: TRBD2; J gene: TRBJ2-7; clone size: many; V gene: TRBV5-1; CDR3 protein: CASSPGGSGIYEQYF; CDR3 DNA: TGCGCCAGCAGCCCTGGAGGGAGCGGGATTTACGAGCAGTACTTC
D gene: TRBD2; J gene: TRBJ2-7; clone size: many; V gene: TRBV7-9; CDR3 protein: CASSSTGGRAVYEQYF; CDR3 DNA: TGTGCCAGCAGCTCGACTGGCGGGAGGGCCGTCTACGAGCAGTACTTC
D gene: .; J gene: TRBJ2-2; clone size: many; V gene: TRBV29-1; CDR3 protein: CSVLMDFGTGELFF; CDR3 DNA: TGCAGCGTTTTAATGGATTTTGGGACCGGGGAGCTGTTTTTT
D gene: .; J gene: TRBJ2-7; clone size: many; V gene: TRBV3-1; CDR3 protein: CASSQGFEQYF; CDR3 DNA: TGTGCCAGCAGCCAAGGTTTCGAGCAGTACTTC
D gene: .; J gene: TRBJ1-1; clone size: few; V gene: TRBV14; CDR3 protein: CASSQWAGEAFF; CDR3 DNA: TGTGCCAGCAGCCAGTGGGCAGGAGAAGCTTTCTTT